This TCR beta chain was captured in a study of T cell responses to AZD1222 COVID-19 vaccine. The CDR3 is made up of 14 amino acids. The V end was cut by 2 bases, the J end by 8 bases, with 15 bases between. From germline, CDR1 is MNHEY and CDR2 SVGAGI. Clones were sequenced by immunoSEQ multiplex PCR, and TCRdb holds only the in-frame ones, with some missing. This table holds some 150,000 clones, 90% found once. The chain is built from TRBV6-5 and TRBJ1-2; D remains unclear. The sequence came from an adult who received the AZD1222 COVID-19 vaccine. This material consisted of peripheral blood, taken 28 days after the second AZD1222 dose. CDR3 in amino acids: CASSYNRESWGYTF. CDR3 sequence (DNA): TGTGCCAGCAGTTACAATCGGGAGTCTTGGGGCTACACCTTC.